This record covers a single T cell receptor (beta chain). Its antigen is still unknown. The sample comes from a study of blood T cells in healthy people across ages. General study results and limits: TCR beta diversity per million T cells fell roughly linearly with age. Higher naive T cell percentage went strongly together with higher TCR beta diversity. Diversity was higher, and naive CD4+ cells more numerous, in long-lived donors than in aged donors.

Isolation of PBMCs gave at least 7 million cells per sample. A J-beta primer mix and a sample-barcoded 5' primer were used in a second PCR of roughly 6 to 11 cycles. TCRdb fed the 5' RACE reads into MiXCR, producing one record per CDR3 protein. The sample includes fewer than 900,000 distinct CDR3 sequences, more than 40% of them seen just once. The receptor was derived from a woman aged 55-70 years in good health. The sequenced sample consisted of blood.

The CDR3 DNA reads TGCGCCAGCAGCCAAGGCGGCGCAGAGAAGGAGGGAGGCTACACCTTC. This sequence encodes CASSQGGAEKEGGYTF. The genes are TRBV4-1 and TRBJ1-2; D gene uncertain. From germline, CDR1 is MGHRA and CDR2 YSYEKL. With 1 base removed from V and 8 bases from J, the gap between germline ends came to 20 bases. The CDR3 has 16 residues.